The rows below give T cell receptor beta chains drawn from one sample of a study of blood T cell repertoires in COVID-19. Profiled with immunoSEQ multiplex PCR; TCRdb holds only in-frame clones, not every one. The data hold 85,000 to 130,000 clones, with about 89% observed a single time. The sample comprised peripheral blood. These receptors were collected from a human donor in a cohort sampled during active COVID-19. Each CDR3 is given with its conserved first and last residue. The order of the fields is clone size, V gene, D gene, J gene, CDR3 DNA, CDR3 protein. A D gene is named only where the DNA matches it firmly. Some rows have no size entry. The others give once, few or many, or a class for an expanded clone.

>-|TRBV2|TRBD2|TRBJ2-2
TGTGCCAGCAGGGAGACTAGCGGGAGACCATACGGGGAGCTGTTTTTT
CASRETSGRPYGELFF
>-|TRBV21-1|-|TRBJ2-3
TGTGCCAGCAGCAAAGTAATGGGCTTTGGTCTCGCTTATACGCAGTATTTT
CASSKVMGFGLAYTQYF
>-|TRBV2|-|TRBJ2-5
TGTGCCAGCAGTAACAGGGCTTCGGGGGAGACCCAGTACTTC
CASSNRASGETQYF
>-|TRBV18|-|TRBJ1-4
TGTGCCAGCTCACCCTCTCTAGGACACTCCGAAAAACTGTTTTTT
CASSPSLGHSEKLFF
>-|TRBV7-8|-|TRBJ2-7
TGTGCCAGCAGCTTTGACAGGTCAAGCTACGAGCAGTACTTC
CASSFDRSSYEQYF
>once|TRBV5-5|TRBD1|TRBJ1-2
TGTGCCAGCAGCACAGATCCGGGACAGGGTAACTATGGCTACACCTTC
CASSTDPGQGNYGYTF
>-|TRBV24-1|TRBD2|TRBJ2-2
TGTGCCACCAGTGATTTGACGGGGGGAAACACCGGGGAGCTGTTTTTT
CATSDLTGGNTGELFF
>-|TRBV5-1|TRBD1|TRBJ1-3
TGCGCCAGCAGCTCGTGGACAGGGGGGAACACCATATATTTT
CASSSWTGGNTIYF
>-|TRBV5-1|TRBD1|TRBJ1-3
TGCGCCAGCAGCCCCGGACAGGGGGCTGGAAACACCATATATTTT
CASSPGQGAGNTIYF
>-|TRBV28|-|TRBJ2-1
TGTGCCAGCTCTCAGGGTGAGCAGTTCTTC
CASSQGEQFF
>-|TRBV12-3/TRBV12-4|-|TRBJ2-2
TGTGCCAGCAAGGAGGTAAACACCGGGGAGCTGTTTTTT
CASKEVNTGELFF
>-|TRBV7-8|TRBD1|TRBJ2-2
TGTGCCAGCAGCTTAGGTCCTGGACAGGTTCCCGGGGAGCTGTTTTTT
CASSLGPGQVPGELFF
>-|TRBV19|-|TRBJ2-3
TGTGCCAGTAGTGTAAAAGATACGCAGTATTTT
CASSVKDTQYF
>-|TRBV19|-|TRBJ1-1
TGTGCCAGTATGGCCAGGGTTGGCACTGAAGCTTTCTTT
CASMARVGTEAFF
>-|TRBV6-2/TRBV6-3|-|TRBJ1-1
TGTGCCAGCAGTTCAACAGGGTACTTTGAAGGGAACACTGAAGCTTTCTTT
CASSSTGYFEGNTEAFF
>few|TRBV4-1|TRBD1|TRBJ1-6
TGCGCCAGCAGGGACAGGGATAATTCACCCCTCCACTTT
CASRDRDNSPLHF
>-|TRBV9|-|TRBJ2-3
TGTGCCAGCAGCAACCAGGGGTCTACGGCAGATACGCAGTATTTT
CASSNQGSTADTQYF
>-|TRBV5-1|-|TRBJ1-4
TGCGCCAGCAGCAGAGACACGACGCCTGAAAAACTGTTTTTT
CASSRDTTPEKLFF
>-|TRBV18|TRBD1|TRBJ2-7
TGTGCCAGCTCACCCGCCGGATTCAGGACAGGGAACTACGAGCAGTACTTC
CASSPAGFRTGNYEQYF
>-|TRBV28|TRBD1|TRBJ2-7
TGTGCCAGCAGTTCCCTTGCTGGGGACAGGAGGGACGAGCAGTACTTC
CASSSLAGDRRDEQYF
>-|TRBV18|TRBD1|TRBJ2-7
TGTGCCAGCTCACTAACGGGCTCTTCAGGGGGCGAGCAGTACTTC
CASSLTGSSGGEQYF
>-|TRBV28|TRBD1|TRBJ2-2
TGTGCCAGCAGCCCGGACAGGGCGAACACCGGGGAGCTGTTTTTT
CASSPDRANTGELFF
>-|TRBV6-6|-|TRBJ1-5
TGTGCCAGCAGCCCCAGACAGAATCAGCCCCAGCATTTT
CASSPRQNQPQHF
>once|TRBV9|-|TRBJ2-1
TGTGCCAGCAGCCCCCAAATGGCGGGATACAATGAGCAGTTCTTC
CASSPQMAGYNEQFF
>-|TRBV11-3|-|TRBJ2-2
TGTGCCAGCAGCTTAGCTGGGGAGTGGACCGGGGAGCTGTTTTTT
CASSLAGEWTGELFF
>-|TRBV5-4|TRBD2|TRBJ2-7
TGTGCCAGCAGTCGAAGCGGGAGCACTGCCTACGAGCAGTACTTC
CASSRSGSTAYEQYF
>few|TRBV29-1|TRBD2|TRBJ2-2
TGCAGCGTTACGCGGGGGACCGGGGAGCTGTTTTTT
CSVTRGTGELFF
>-|TRBV2|TRBD2|TRBJ2-5
TGTGCCAGCAGTGAGGGACTACAAGAGACCCAGTACTTC
CASSEGLQETQYF
>-|TRBV11-3|-|TRBJ2-7
TGTGCCAGCAGCTTAGGAGGGACCTACGAGCAGTACTTC
CASSLGGTYEQYF
>-|TRBV7-2|TRBD2|TRBJ2-2
TGTGCCAGCAGCCCGGGACTAGCGCCCACCGGGGAGCTGTTTTTT
CASSPGLAPTGELFF
>-|TRBV7-2|-|TRBJ2-3
TGTGCCAGCAGCTTAGGGGGGCGCAGCACAGATACGCAGTATTTT
CASSLGGRSTDTQYF
>-|TRBV5-4|-|TRBJ2-7
TGTGCCAGCAGCCGACAGGTCACGTCCGAGCAGTACTTC
CASSRQVTSEQYF
>-|TRBV28|TRBD1|TRBJ2-3
TGTGCCAGCAGTCCCAAAGTGGGCAGGGGGCTAACTACGCAGTATTTT
CASSPKVGRGLTTQYF
>-|TRBV7-2|-|TRBJ2-7
TGTGCCAGCAGCTTTAGGGGGGGGAACTACGAGCAGTACTTC
CASSFRGGNYEQYF
>-|TRBV2|TRBD1|TRBJ1-2
TGTGCCAGCAGTGAGACAGGGAGGTATGGCTACACCTTC
CASSETGRYGYTF
>once|TRBV7-6|-|TRBJ2-5
TGTGCCAGCAGCTTAGGGGGCATACTGCAAGAGACCCAGTACTTC
CASSLGGILQETQYF
>-|TRBV2|-|TRBJ2-7
TGTGCCAGCAGTGAAGCCAACAGGGAAACCTACGAGCAGTACTTC
CASSEANRETYEQYF
>-|TRBV7-9|-|TRBJ1-1
TGTGCCAGCAGCTCCCCTCCCACTTACTTGAACACTGAAGCTTTCTTT
CASSSPPTYLNTEAFF
>-|TRBV28|-|TRBJ2-1
TGTGCCAGCAGTTTAATATCGGGGTCTGGGGACAATGAGCAGTTCTTC
CASSLISGSGDNEQFF
>-|TRBV18|-|TRBJ2-1
TGTGCCAGCTCACCACCTGGCTGGGGAGGATACAATGAGCAGTTCTTC
CASSPPGWGGYNEQFF
>-|TRBV2|TRBD2|TRBJ2-1
TGTGCCAGCAACCTTAGCGGGGGCCGGAATGAGCAGTTCTTC
CASNLSGGRNEQFF
>few|TRBV7-8|-|TRBJ1-3
TGTGCCAGCAGCTTCGCATCGGGAAATGGAAACACCATATATTTT
CASSFASGNGNTIYF
>-|TRBV19|-|TRBJ1-4
TGTGCCAGTAGTATAGATAAAGGGACAACAACTAATGAAAAACTGTTTTTT
CASSIDKGTTTNEKLFF
>-|TRBV28|-|TRBJ1-2
TGTGCCAGCAGTTTACCACAGAACTATGGCTACACCTTC
CASSLPQNYGYTF
>-|TRBV6-1|-|TRBJ2-3
TGTGCCAGCAGTGAATTTGGGGCAGGGTGGGGCACAGATACGCAGTATTTT
CASSEFGAGWGTDTQYF
>-|TRBV11-1|TRBD2|TRBJ2-5
TGTGCCAGCAGCCAGCCTATCGGGAGGGCCTGGGAGACCCAGTACTTC
CASSQPIGRAWETQYF
>-|TRBV5-8|-|TRBJ1-1
TGTGCCAGCAGCTTCGGTAGGGACAAAGCTTTCTTT
CASSFGRDKAFF
>-|TRBV7-3|TRBD1|TRBJ1-1
TGTGCCAGCAGCAGATTCTGGGACAGAAGCCTTGGGGCTTTCTTT
CASSRFWDRSLGAFF
>-|TRBV5-1|TRBD2|TRBJ2-2
TGCGCCAGCACCCCCAGAGGGACTAGTATCGCCGGGGAGCTGTTTTTT
CASTPRGTSIAGELFF
>once|TRBV29-1|-|TRBJ1-2
TGCAGCGCTGATGGACAGAACTATGGCTACACCTTC
CSADGQNYGYTF
>-|TRBV2|-|TRBJ1-6
TGTGCCAGCAGTGAATATGGGGGCGCAGGTTCACCCCTCCACTTT
CASSEYGGAGSPLHF
>-|TRBV7-9|TRBD1|TRBJ1-4
TGTGCCAGCAGCTTAGATGGGACAGCAAATGAAAAACTGTTTTTT
CASSLDGTANEKLFF